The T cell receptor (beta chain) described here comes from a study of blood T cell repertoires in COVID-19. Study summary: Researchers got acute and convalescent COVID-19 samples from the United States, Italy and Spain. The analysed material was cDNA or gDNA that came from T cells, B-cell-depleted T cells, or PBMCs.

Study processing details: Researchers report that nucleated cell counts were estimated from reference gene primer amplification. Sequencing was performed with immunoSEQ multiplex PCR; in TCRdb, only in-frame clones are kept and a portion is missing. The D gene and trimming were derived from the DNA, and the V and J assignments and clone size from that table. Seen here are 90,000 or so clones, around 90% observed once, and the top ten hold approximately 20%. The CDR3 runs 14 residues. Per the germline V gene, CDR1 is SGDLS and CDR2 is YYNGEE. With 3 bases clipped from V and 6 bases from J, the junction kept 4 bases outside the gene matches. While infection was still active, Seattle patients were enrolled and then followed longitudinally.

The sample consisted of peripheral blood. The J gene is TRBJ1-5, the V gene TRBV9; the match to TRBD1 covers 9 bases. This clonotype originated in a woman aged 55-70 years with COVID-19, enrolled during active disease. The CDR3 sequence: CASSGTGGGQPQHF. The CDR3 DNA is TGTGCCAGCAGCGGAACAGGGGGCGGTCAGCCCCAGCATTTT. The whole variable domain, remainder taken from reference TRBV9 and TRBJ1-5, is DSGVTQTPKHLITATGQRVTLRCSPRSGDLSVYWYQQSLDQGLQFLIQYYNGEERAKGNILERFSAQQFPDLHSELNLSSLELGDSALYFCASSGTGGGQPQHFGDGTRLSIL.